This T cell receptor (beta chain) is drawn from a study of vaccination and CD4 T cells after COVID-19. About the study: The makeup of the convalescents was six males and four females, two of them Hispanic. Samples taken post-COVID came a median approximately 100 days after diagnosis, ranging from 35 to 161.

The germline CDR1 and CDR2 sequences are DFQATT and SNEGSKA (reference sequence). This CDR3 contains 14 residues. The germline V and J ends were trimmed by 3 bases and 3 bases, with 14 bases remaining between them. Treatment reported: roughly 10-day PBMC culture with coronavirus spike peptide pools or control peptides (ViraFEST assay). Each well held over 1.5 million PBMCs in IL-2 (around 10 IU/ml) medium with roughly 11 ug/ml peptide pools. An Oncomine TCR Beta short-read assay was used to sequence the DNA from cultured CD4+ T cells. Genomic DNA was extracted from cultured CD4+ T cells. TCRdb ran MiXCR on the PCR reads and lists one entry per CDR3 protein. The sample has around 16,000 distinct CDR3 sequences, around 52% seen once. Concerning this clonotype: Antigen specificity is unknown.

The sample comprised CD4+ T cells from blood, cultured in vitro. The TCR was taken from a human donor who had recovered from COVID-19. The rearrangement links TRBV20-1 to TRBJ1-1; D might be TRBD1 (5 bases). The CDR3 loop reads CSARTPGLDTEAFF. In nucleotides, the CDR3 is TGCAGTGCTAGGACCCCAGGGCTGGACACTGAAGCTTTCTTT.